One and the same sample provided the 18 T cell receptor beta chains below, sequenced in a study (dated by TCRdb to 2014 to 2015). Preparation of the library involved 5' RACE. The data were produced on an Illumina MiSeq. TCRdb cleaned the public reads at Q25 with fastp, built clones with MiXCR and kept in-frame beta chains. CDR3 protein duplicates are merged, each entry listing the most common genes and DNA. This sample is represented by about 62,000 distinct CDR3 sequences; just under 30% of them were singletons. The top ten clones comprise over 2% of the sample. Source material: tumor-infiltrating naive CD4+ T cells sorted from the breast tumor. The cell subset or site label on this specimen signifies: naive CD4+ T cells, CD4+CD45RA+CD25-. These receptors originate from a female donor with breast cancer.

The sample holds many counts of this clonotype. The V and J genes are TRBV7-2 and TRBJ1-2, with no clear D. CDR3 length: 14 amino acids. Trimming left V 4 bases short and J 5 bases short, with 14 bases between. Germline CDR1 is SGHTA and CDR2 is FQGNSA. The CDR3 sequence: CASSSPGGGYGYTF. The DNA of the CDR3 is TGTGCCAGCAGCTCCCCGGGAGGAGGGTATGGCTACACCTTC.

This clonotype was picked up a small number of times. The J gene is TRBJ2-5, the V gene TRBV27, with D possibly being TRBD1 (5 bases). Trimming shortened V by 0 bases and J by 5 bases, and 13 bases separated the two germline ends. Per the germline V gene, CDR1 is MNHEY and CDR2 is SMNVEV (reference sequence). The CDR3 loop spans 15 amino acids. The CDR3 sequence is CASSLSRSGLETQYF. The CDR3 DNA sequence: TGTGCCAGCAGTTTATCCCGGTCAGGGTTGGAGACCCAGTACTTC.

In its sample, this clonotype was seen a few times. The V call is TRBV12-3 or TRBV12-4, the J call TRBJ2-1; D not certain. This CDR3 region has 12 residues. Trimming cost V 5 bases and J 7 bases, with 9 bases left between them. CDR3 sequence reads: CASSAQGNEQFF. CDR3 in DNA: TGTGCCAGCAGTGCCCAAGGGAATGAGCAGTTCTTC.

This clonotype was recorded many times. The rearrangement links TRBV11-2 to TRBJ1-6; a possible D gene is TRBD1 (5 bases). V was shortened by 6 bases and J by 5 bases, with 8 bases between the two germline ends. The germline V gene has CDR1 SGHAT and CDR2 FQNNGV. This CDR3 is 13 amino acids long. CDR3 nucleotide sequence: TGTGCCAGCAGTCGGGACGATAATTCACCCCTCCACTTT. Amino acid sequence: CASSRDDNSPLHF.

Comments on this clonotype: Germline is not matched at one junction end, which may reflect a read error. The chain carries TRBV27 and TRBJ1-4, with D possibly matching TRBD1 (5 bases). The CDR3 loop spans 14 amino acids. Germline V gives CDR1 MNHEY, CDR2 SMNVEV (reference sequence). The CDR3 loop is CASSTRVTNEKLLF. The CDR3, as DNA: TGTGCCAGCAGTACCAGGGTTACTAATGAAAAACTGCTTTTT.

CDR3 nucleotides: TGCGCCAGCAGTCCCCGGCGGACAGATACGCAGTATTTT. This sequence encodes CASSPRRTDTQYF. J is TRBJ2-3 and V is TRBV10-1; D unclear. V was pared by 5 bases and J by 3 bases, with 9 bases between. Germline V gene data show CDR1 as WNHNN and CDR2 as SYGVQD (reference sequence). The length of the CDR3 is 13 residues.

This chain uses TRBV6-2 or TRBV6-3 with TRBJ2-7; D gene uncertain. CDR1 MNHEY and CDR2 SVGEGT come from the germline V gene. V dropped 6 bases and J dropped 0 bases, with 9 bases sitting between them. This CDR3 has 13 residues. The CDR3 sequence is CASRETTSYEQYF. The CDR3 region has the DNA TGTGCCAGCAGGGAGACAACCTCCTACGAGCAGTACTTC.

The rearrangement links TRBV12-3 or TRBV12-4 to TRBJ2-3; the D call may be TRBD1 or TRBD2 (5 bases each). Trimming left V 7 bases short and J 6 bases short, with 17 bases between. The CDR3 totals 14 residues. This CDR3 reads CASTFTWDPDTQYF. The CDR3 bases are TGTGCCAGCACGTTTACGTGGGACCCGGATACGCAGTATTTT.

This chain uses TRBV5-6 with TRBJ2-4; 13 nucleotides align to TRBD2. The CDR3 is made up of 17 amino acids. Germline V gene lookup returns CDR1 SGHDT and CDR2 YYEEEE. V shed 3 bases and J 7 bases; nucleotides not matched to a gene: 10. The CDR3 loop reads CASSSTSGRAPSNIQYF. The CDR3 region has the DNA TGTGCCAGCAGCTCCACTAGCGGGAGGGCCCCTTCGAACATTCAGTACTTC.

The J gene is TRBJ2-3, the V gene TRBV29-1; TRBD1 aligns across 9 bases. Trimming cost V 6 bases and J 5 bases; bases outside gene matches: 12. This CDR3 spans 15 amino acids. Germline V lookup: CDR1 SQVTM, CDR2 ANQGSEA. The CDR3 region is CSVGASGQGLDTQYF. CDR3 nucleotide sequence: TGCAGCGTGGGGGCATCGGGACAGGGATTAGATACGCAGTATTTT.

V gene TRBV5-1 combines with J gene TRBJ2-1; D possibly uses TRBD1 or TRBD2 (7 bases each). V lost 6 bases, J lost 5 bases, and 15 bases lay in between. The CDR3 loop spans 14 amino acids. In germline, CDR1 is SGHRS, CDR2 YFSETQ. CDR3 protein: CASKGASGNNEQFF. CDR3 in DNA: TGCGCCAGCAAGGGGGCTAGCGGTAACAATGAGCAGTTCTTC.

This clonotype has a handful of counts. Here the CDR3 reads CASSLLDYNEQFF. DNA of the CDR3: TGCGCCAGCAGCTTACTAGATTACAATGAGCAGTTCTTC. The V call is TRBV5-1, the J call TRBJ2-1; TRBD2 might be the D (5 bases). V was clipped by 2 bases and J by 4 bases, with 7 bases between them. CDR3 length equals 13 residues. The germline CDR1 and CDR2 sequences are SGHRS and YFSETQ. Filled out from reference TRBV5-1 and TRBJ2-1, the complete variable domain reads KAGVTQTPRYLIKTRGQQVTLSCSPISGHRSVSWYQQTPGQGLQFLFEYFSETQRNKGNFPGRFSGRQFSNSRSEMNVSTLELGDSALYLCASSLLDYNEQFFGPGTRLTVL.

There are many counts of this clonotype. V and J are TRBV9 and TRBJ1-2, with TRBD1 as a possible D gene (6 bases). This CDR3 contains 14 residues. Germline V gives CDR1 SGDLS, CDR2 YYNGEE. Trimming took off 0 bases at V and 4 bases at J, with 10 bases between the two ends. The CDR3: CASSVGGTSYGYTF. For the CDR3, the DNA is TGTGCCAGCAGCGTAGGGGGGACATCCTATGGCTACACCTTC.

There are many counts of this clonotype. The chain joins TRBV6-1 to TRBJ1-6; no firm D call. V was clipped by 3 bases and J by 6 bases, with 12 bases between them. This CDR3 is 15 amino acids long. Germline CDR1 reads MNHNS; CDR2 reads SASEGT. CDR3 in DNA: TGTGCCAGCAGTGATGGACGGAGGACTAATTCACCCCTCCACTTT. This sequence encodes CASSDGRRTNSPLHF.

In its sample, this clonotype was seen many times. This rearrangement joins TRBV7-6 to TRBJ2-3, with D tentatively TRBD1 (6 bases). The germline CDR1 and CDR2 sequences are SGHVS and FNYEAQ. V lost 6 bases and J lost 4, with 8 bases in between. The CDR3 totals 12 residues. In DNA, the CDR3 is TGTGCCAGCAGTTCAGGGGCAGATACGCAGTATTTT. Protein product: CASSSGADTQYF.

In its sample, this clonotype was seen a few times. The CDR3 region has the DNA TGTGCCAGCAGCTTAGGTAATGCGTACGAGCAGTACTTC. Translating gives CASSLGNAYEQYF. The chain couples TRBV7-2 to TRBJ2-7; no clear D gene. Between the trimmed V and J ends, which lost 1 base and 4 bases, there was a span of 8 bases. The CDR3 extends over 13 amino acids. Germline V lookup: CDR1 SGHTA, CDR2 FQGNSA.

This chain connects TRBV10-3 to TRBJ2-7; D gene ambiguous. This CDR3 is built from 12 residues. CDR1 ENHRY and CDR2 SYGVKD come from the germline V gene. V was clipped by 11 bases and J by 3 bases, with 14 bases between them. CDR3 sequence reads: CAVKDGDYEQYF. CDR3 sequence (DNA): TGTGCCGTAAAAGACGGAGACTACGAGCAGTACTTC.

This clonotype has a count of ten or more. The chain is built from TRBV29-1 and TRBJ1-5; 7 bases are a match to TRBD1. The germline CDR1 and CDR2 sequences are SQVTM and ANQGSEA. This CDR3 spans 15 amino acids. Trimming cost V 4 bases and J 7 bases; bases outside gene matches: 13. In DNA form, the CDR3 reads TGCAGCGTTGCCTTGGGAGGGGGCAGGGGACAGCCCCAGCATTTT. It is translated as CSVALGGGRGQPQHF.